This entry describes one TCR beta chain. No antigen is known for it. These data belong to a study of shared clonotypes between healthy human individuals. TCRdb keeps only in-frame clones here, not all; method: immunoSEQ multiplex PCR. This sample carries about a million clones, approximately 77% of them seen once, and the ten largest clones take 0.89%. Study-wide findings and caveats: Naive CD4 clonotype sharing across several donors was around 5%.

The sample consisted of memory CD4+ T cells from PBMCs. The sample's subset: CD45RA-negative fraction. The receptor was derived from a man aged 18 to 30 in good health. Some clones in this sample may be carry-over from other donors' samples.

The CDR3 DNA sequence: TGTGCCAGTAGTAAGGTGGACCAAGAGACCCAGTACTTC. Protein sequence: CASSKVDQETQYF. The chain employs TRBV19 and TRBJ2-5; D uncertain. This CDR3 has 13 amino acids. V dropped 4 bases and J dropped 0 bases, with 6 bases sitting between them. Germline CDR1 reads LNHDA; CDR2 reads SQIVND (reference sequence).